The rows below give T cell receptor beta chains drawn from one sample of a study of response to subunit inactivated influenza vaccine. TCRdb independently ran MiXCR on the RT-PCR reads; one entry per CDR3 protein. The profile covers 800,000 or so distinct CDR3 sequences, with around 21% appearing a single time and more than 8.5% taken by the ten largest. Sample: PBMCs from blood, taken 5 days after vaccination. The receptors here all came from a man aged 45-65 years who received an inactivated influenza vaccine. Both conserved end residues are part of each CDR3. Each record gives: CDR3 length, clone size, J gene, D gene, V gene, CDR3 protein, CDR3 DNA. A D gene is named only where the DNA matches it firmly. Clone sizes are given selectively: once, few, many, or a class where the clone is expanded.

cdr3_length: 12
clone_size: -
j_call: TRBJ2-5
d_call: -
v_call: TRBV3-1
cdr3_aa: CASQKPRGTQYF
cdr3_nt: TGTGCCAGCCAAAAACCACGTGGGACCCAGTACTTC

cdr3_length: 15
clone_size: -
j_call: TRBJ2-1
d_call: TRBD2
v_call: TRBV25-1
cdr3_aa: CASRMGAGGSNEQFF
cdr3_nt: TGTGCCAGCAGAATGGGAGCGGGAGGTAGCAATGAGCAGTTCTTC

cdr3_length: 10
clone_size: few
j_call: TRBJ1-1
d_call: -
v_call: TRBV7-9
cdr3_aa: CASASLEAFF
cdr3_nt: TGTGCCAGCGCTTCCTTGGAAGCTTTCTTT

cdr3_length: 14
clone_size: -
j_call: TRBJ2-4
d_call: -
v_call: TRBV20-1
cdr3_aa: CSARGKANSNIQYF
cdr3_nt: TGCAGTGCTAGGGGGAAAGCGAACTCCAACATTCAGTACTTC

cdr3_length: 14
clone_size: -
j_call: TRBJ2-7
d_call: TRBD1
v_call: TRBV3-1
cdr3_aa: CASSQQGTAHEQYF
cdr3_nt: TGTGCCAGCAGCCAGCAGGGGACAGCCCACGAGCAGTACTTC

cdr3_length: 16
clone_size: -
j_call: TRBJ2-7
d_call: -
v_call: TRBV14
cdr3_aa: CASSQGPGRNTYEQYF
cdr3_nt: TGTGCCAGCAGCCAAGGACCGGGACGAAACACCTACGAGCAGTACTTC

cdr3_length: 17
clone_size: -
j_call: TRBJ2-2
d_call: -
v_call: TRBV7-2
cdr3_aa: CASSSSSLGLETGELFF
cdr3_nt: TGTGCCAGCAGCTCTAGCTCCCTGGGGTTAGAGACCGGGGAGCTGTTTTTT

cdr3_length: 16
clone_size: -
j_call: TRBJ2-1
d_call: TRBD2
v_call: TRBV4-3
cdr3_aa: CASSQDVRGGADEQFF
cdr3_nt: TGCGCCAGCAGCCAAGACGTCCGCGGGGGGGCCGATGAGCAGTTCTTC

cdr3_length: 14
clone_size: few
j_call: TRBJ2-1
d_call: -
v_call: TRBV7-9
cdr3_aa: CASSPGGTDNEQFF
cdr3_nt: TGTGCCAGCAGCCCCGGGGGTACCGACAATGAGCAGTTCTTC

cdr3_length: 15
clone_size: few
j_call: TRBJ1-2
d_call: -
v_call: TRBV5-1
cdr3_aa: CASSSLRHRDYGYTF
cdr3_nt: TGCGCCAGCAGCTCCCTCCGTCACCGCGACTATGGCTACACCTTC

cdr3_length: 15
clone_size: -
j_call: TRBJ2-2
d_call: -
v_call: TRBV7-8
cdr3_aa: CASSFLAPGTGELFF
cdr3_nt: TGTGCCAGCAGCTTTTTAGCGCCCGGCACCGGGGAGCTGTTTTTT

cdr3_length: 15
clone_size: few
j_call: TRBJ2-5
d_call: TRBD1
v_call: TRBV14
cdr3_aa: CASSHRTGLLETQYF
cdr3_nt: TGTGCCAGCAGCCATCGGACAGGGTTGTTAGAGACCCAGTACTTC

cdr3_length: 16
clone_size: -
j_call: TRBJ2-7
d_call: TRBD1
v_call: TRBV7-2
cdr3_aa: CASSFGMGQGILGQYF
cdr3_nt: TGTGCCAGCAGCTTTGGAATGGGACAGGGGATTCTCGGGCAGTACTTC

cdr3_length: 15
clone_size: few
j_call: TRBJ2-6
d_call: -
v_call: TRBV7-9
cdr3_aa: CASSPSTRRANVLTF
cdr3_nt: TGTGCCAGCAGCCCCTCGACAAGAAGGGCCAACGTCCTGACTTTC

cdr3_length: 15
clone_size: few
j_call: TRBJ2-3
d_call: TRBD1
v_call: TRBV29-1
cdr3_aa: CSAGWGTASADTQYF
cdr3_nt: TGCAGCGCCGGCTGGGGGACAGCATCCGCAGATACGCAGTATTTT

cdr3_length: 17
clone_size: few
j_call: TRBJ2-4
d_call: -
v_call: TRBV18
cdr3_aa: CASSPGAGADRKNIQYF
cdr3_nt: TGTGCCAGCTCACCAGGCGCAGGGGCGGATCGCAAAAACATTCAGTACTTC